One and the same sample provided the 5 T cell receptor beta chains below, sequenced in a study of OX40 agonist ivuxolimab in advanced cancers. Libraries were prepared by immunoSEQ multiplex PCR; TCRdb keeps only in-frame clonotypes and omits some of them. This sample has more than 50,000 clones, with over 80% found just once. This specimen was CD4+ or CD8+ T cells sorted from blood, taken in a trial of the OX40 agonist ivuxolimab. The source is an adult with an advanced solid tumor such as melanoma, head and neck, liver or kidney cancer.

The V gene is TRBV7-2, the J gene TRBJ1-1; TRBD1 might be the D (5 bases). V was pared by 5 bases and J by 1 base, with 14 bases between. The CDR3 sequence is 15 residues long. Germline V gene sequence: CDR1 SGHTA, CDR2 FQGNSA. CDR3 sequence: CASSPSGAQNTEAFF. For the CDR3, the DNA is TGTGCCAGCAGCCCGTCTGGGGCGCAGAACACTGAAGCTTTCTTT. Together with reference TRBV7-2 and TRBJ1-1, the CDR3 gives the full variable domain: GAGVSQSPSNKVTEKGKDVELRCDPISGHTALYWYRQSLGQGLEFLIYFQGNSAPDKSGLPSDRFSAERTGGSVSTLTIQRTQQEDSAVYLCASSPSGAQNTEAFFGQGTRLTVV.

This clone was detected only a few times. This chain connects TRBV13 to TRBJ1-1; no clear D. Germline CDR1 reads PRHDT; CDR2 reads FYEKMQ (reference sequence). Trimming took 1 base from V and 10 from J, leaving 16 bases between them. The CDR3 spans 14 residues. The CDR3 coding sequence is TGTGCCAGCAGCTTAGATGGAGGGTTAAGCGTAGCTTTCTTT. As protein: CASSLDGGLSVAFF.

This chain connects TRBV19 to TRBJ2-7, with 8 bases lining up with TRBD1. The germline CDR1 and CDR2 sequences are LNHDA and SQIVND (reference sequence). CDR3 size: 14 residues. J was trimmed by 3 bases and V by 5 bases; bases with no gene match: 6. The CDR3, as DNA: TGTGCCAGTAGTCCTAGGACAGGGCGCTACGAGCAGTACTTC. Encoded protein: CASSPRTGRYEQYF.

Here the CDR3 reads CARADRVGGTQYF. Here the CDR3 DNA reads TGTGCCCGCGCAGACAGGGTAGGAGGGACCCAGTACTTC. The genes are TRBV6-1 and TRBJ2-5, with 7 bases fitting TRBD1. This CDR3 has 13 amino acids. Germline assignment: CDR1 MNHNS and CDR2 SASEGT. J lost 7 bases, V lost 11 bases, and 13 bases had no gene match.

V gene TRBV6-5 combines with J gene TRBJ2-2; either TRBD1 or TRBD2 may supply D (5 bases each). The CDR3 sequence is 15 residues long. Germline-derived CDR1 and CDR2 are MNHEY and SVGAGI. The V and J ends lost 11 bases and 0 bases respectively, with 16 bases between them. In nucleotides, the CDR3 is TGTGCCGCGGGCCGGGGCGCCGCGAACACCGGGGAGCTGTTTTTT. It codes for CAAGRGAANTGELFF.